This TCR beta chain was sequenced for a study of response to subunit inactivated influenza vaccine (dated by TCRdb to the late 2010s). Looking at the study overall: The study used deep quantitative T cell receptor repertoire profiling to track responses to a trivalent subunit inactivated influenza vaccine. The paper's findings and limits, for the study overall: According to the authors, only a limited number of new T cells may be recruited by each seasonal influenza vaccination.

This clonotype was detected only a few times. Its antigen is still unknown. The record has no base qualities; no much larger clone is one base away. The germline V gene supplies CDR1 SGHVS and CDR2 FQNEAQ. V ends up 0 bases short and J 4 bases short, with an unmatched junction base count of 4. From the cysteine up to the phenylalanine, the CDR3 has a length of 15 residues. The DNA shown is the 45-base CDR3, in frame from base 1. Receptors were amplified or captured by RT-PCR. For sequencing, an Illumina HiSeq 2500 was employed. TCRdb trimmed the raw reads at Q25, called clones with MiXCR and kept productive beta chains. Every distinct CDR3 protein forms one entry, paired with its most common genes and DNA. This sample is represented by under 550,000 distinct CDR3 sequences; around 7.9% of them were singletons. The ten largest clones capture about an eighth of the sample.

Specimen: PBMCs from blood, collected less than 25 months after vaccination. Recombination connected TRBV7-8 to TRBJ2-3; 7 central bases correspond to TRBD2. This TCR was sampled from a man aged 50 to 69 who received an inactivated influenza vaccine. Donor details come from another sample of the same person, matched by shared clones. The DNA sequence is as follows: TGTGCCAGCAGCTTAGCGGGAGGGCCTTCAGATACGCAGTATTTT. Translated, this gives CASSLAGGPSDTQYF.